These T cell receptor beta chains were read from a single sample in a study of blood T cells in healthy people across ages. MiXCR, applied by TCRdb to the 5' RACE reads, yields one record per CDR3 protein. The sample lists 1.5 million to 2 million distinct CDR3 sequences, less than 50% seen once, with over 2% in the top ten. What was sequenced was blood. All receptors derive from a woman aged 40 to 49 in good health. Both conserved end residues are part of each CDR3. Fields, in order: V gene, clone size, D gene, J gene, CDR3 protein, CDR3 DNA. D genes are given only for firm matches. Rows may omit the clone size; those that give it use once, few, many or a size class.

>TRBV9|NA|NA|TRBJ1-2
CASSVAGRGSNYGYTF
TGTGCCAGCAGCGTAGCCGGGAGGGGATCTAACTATGGCTACACCTTC
>TRBV6-2/TRBV6-3|few|NA|TRBJ1-2
CASSYSRAPYGYTF
TGTGCCAGCAGTTACTCGAGAGCGCCCTATGGCTACACCTTC
>TRBV5-5|NA|NA|TRBJ2-6
CASTPPVNSGANVLTF
TGTGCCAGCACCCCCCCGGTGAACTCTGGGGCCAACGTCCTGACTTTC
>TRBV20-1|NA|NA|TRBJ2-4
CSARVEAKNIQYF
TGCAGTGCTAGAGTCGAGGCCAAAAACATTCAGTACTTC
>TRBV18|NA|NA|TRBJ2-3
CASSETSTHTQYF
TGTGCCAGCTCAGAAACCTCGACACATACGCAGTATTTT
>TRBV27|once|TRBD1|TRBJ1-6
CASSPRDSLSPLHF
TGTGCCAGCAGTCCTCGGGACAGCCTTTCACCCCTCCACTTT
>TRBV5-1|NA|NA|TRBJ2-3
CASSPRGDSSFTADTQYF
TGCGCCAGCAGCCCCCGGGGAGATTCTAGTTTCACCGCGGATACGCAGTATTTT
>TRBV27|NA|TRBD1|TRBJ1-4
CASTPDRGRGEKLFF
TGTGCCAGCACGCCGGACAGGGGGCGAGGTGAAAAACTGTTTTTT
>TRBV11-1|NA|NA|TRBJ2-3
CASSPVGGGPLAQYF
TGTGCCAGCAGCCCCGTCGGTGGGGGCCCACTTGCGCAGTATTTT
>TRBV7-2|NA|NA|TRBJ1-2
CASSWTDRNYGYTF
TGTGCCAGCAGCTGGACTGACAGGAACTATGGCTACACCTTC
>TRBV28|NA|NA|TRBJ1-2
CASTEIHFLYGYTF
TGTGCCAGCACCGAGATACACTTCCTCTATGGCTACACCTTC
>TRBV20-1|NA|TRBD2|TRBJ2-4
CSAEGTSGPQYF
TGCAGTGCTGAAGGGACTAGCGGGCCCCAGTACTTC
>TRBV20-1|NA|NA|TRBJ1-2
CSANAGYGYTF
TGCAGTGCTAACGCTGGATATGGCTACACCTTC
>TRBV5-1|NA|NA|TRBJ2-1
CASREGSSFDEQFF
TGCGCCAGCAGGGAGGGGTCGTCCTTCGATGAGCAGTTCTTC
>TRBV4-1|few|TRBD1|TRBJ2-1
CASSQDPGQGHNEQFF
TGCGCCAGCAGCCAAGACCCGGGACAGGGGCACAATGAGCAGTTCTTC
>TRBV5-5|once|TRBD1|TRBJ1-2
CASTALGQNGGGYTF
TGTGCCAGCACCGCTTTGGGACAGAACGGGGGTGGCTACACCTTC
>TRBV7-2|NA|NA|TRBJ1-2
CASSLGGRHIYGYTF
TGTGCCAGCAGCTTAGGAGGCCGACATATCTATGGCTACACCTTC
>TRBV3-1|NA|NA|TRBJ2-1
CASSQDLAFPSSYNEQFF
TGTGCCAGCAGCCAAGATTTAGCTTTTCCGAGCTCCTACAATGAGCAGTTCTTC
>TRBV12-3/TRBV12-4|few|TRBD2|TRBJ2-3
CASTIPPAGASTDTQYF
TGTGCCAGCACCATACCCCCAGCGGGGGCTAGCACAGATACGCAGTATTTT
>TRBV7-2|few|NA|TRBJ1-2
CASSLKAGGLYGYTF
TGTGCCAGCAGCTTAAAAGCAGGAGGCCTATATGGCTACACCTTC
>TRBV7-2|few|NA|TRBJ2-5
CASSSLGTREETQYF
TGTGCCAGCAGCTCTCTCGGGACAAGGGAAGAGACCCAGTACTTC
>TRBV20-1|NA|NA|TRBJ2-5
CSATGKVTGRQYF
TGCAGTGCTACCGGAAAGGTCACAGGGCGGCAGTACTTC
>TRBV24-1|NA|TRBD1|TRBJ2-1
CATSDYRGRDNEQFF
TGTGCCACCAGTGATTACAGGGGGCGAGACAATGAGCAGTTCTTC
>TRBV28|NA|NA|TRBJ2-5
CASRTSGKGGRETQYF
TGTGCCAGCAGGACCTCGGGCAAGGGGGGAAGGGAGACCCAGTACTTC
>TRBV6-2/TRBV6-3|NA|NA|TRBJ2-5
CASSYTTRGETQYF
TGTGCCAGCAGTTACACAACGAGGGGAGAGACCCAGTACTTC
>TRBV5-6|NA|NA|TRBJ1-2
CASTGLNYGYTF
TGTGCCTCCACCGGTCTTAACTATGGCTACACCTTC
>TRBV4-1|NA|NA|TRBJ1-6
CASSQDGAGRNSPLHF
TGCGCCAGCAGCCAAGATGGAGCGGGACGCAATTCACCCCTCCACTTT
>TRBV20-1|NA|TRBD2|TRBJ2-1
CSASPRTREQFF
TGCAGTGCTAGCCCAAGGACTAGGGAGCAGTTCTTC
>TRBV14|NA|NA|TRBJ2-3
CASSQRGRRTDTQYF
TGTGCCAGCAGCCAACGAGGGCGACGGACAGATACGCAGTATTTT
>TRBV2|NA|TRBD1|TRBJ2-1
CASRADRVNNEQFF
TGTGCCAGCAGGGCGGACAGGGTTAACAATGAGCAGTTCTTC
>TRBV20-1|NA|NA|TRBJ2-5
CSAPKTRSNRETQYF
TGCAGTGCCCCTAAGACTAGGAGCAACAGGGAGACCCAGTACTTC
>TRBV9|NA|TRBD2|TRBJ2-7
CASSVGLAGYNEQYF
TGTGCCAGCAGCGTAGGACTAGCGGGGTACAATGAGCAGTACTTC
>TRBV12-3/TRBV12-4|NA|TRBD1|TRBJ2-6
CASRGQGAPGANVLTF
TGTGCCAGCAGAGGACAGGGGGCGCCCGGGGCCAACGTCCTGACTTTC
>TRBV2|NA|TRBD1|TRBJ1-5
CASSNTGGLNQPQHF
TGTGCCAGCAGTAATACAGGGGGCCTCAATCAGCCCCAGCATTTT
>TRBV3-1|few|NA|TRBJ2-4
CASSQDNRRSGTQNIQYF
TGTGCCAGCAGCCAAGATAACCGTCGGTCAGGGACTCAAAACATTCAGTACTTC
>TRBV25-1|NA|NA|TRBJ1-4
CASSDTTHATNEKLFF
TGTGCCAGCAGTGACACGACGCATGCAACTAATGAAAAACTGTTTTTT
>TRBV24-1|NA|TRBD2|TRBJ2-3
CATSDRLAGGSQYF
TGTGCCACCAGTGATCGGCTAGCGGGGGGTAGCCAGTATTTT
>TRBV7-2|few|NA|TRBJ2-7
CASSLQSDGYEQYF
TGTGCCAGCAGCTTACAATCGGACGGTTACGAGCAGTACTTC
>TRBV7-2|few|NA|TRBJ1-4
CASSPNRAGANEKLFF
TGTGCCAGCAGCCCGAACAGGGCGGGGGCTAATGAAAAACTGTTTTTT
>TRBV5-1|few|TRBD1|TRBJ2-5
CASSDGTGNQETQYF
TGCGCCAGCAGCGACGGGACAGGAAATCAAGAGACCCAGTACTTC
>TRBV10-3|NA|NA|TRBJ2-7
CAIRTRARDATYEQYF
TGTGCCATCAGGACACGGGCACGGGACGCTACCTACGAGCAGTACTTC
>TRBV10-3|few|NA|TRBJ1-5
CAISESWAGDQPQHF
TGTGCCATCAGTGAGTCGTGGGCAGGGGATCAGCCCCAGCATTTT
>TRBV28|NA|TRBD2|TRBJ2-3
CASSSATSGGSGTDTQYF
TGTGCCAGCAGTTCCGCAACTAGCGGGGGTTCGGGCACAGATACGCAGTATTTT
>TRBV6-1|NA|TRBD1|TRBJ1-4
CASGGSQGTGGQKLFF
TGTGCCAGCGGAGGGAGTCAGGGGACAGGGGGCCAAAAACTGTTTTTT
>TRBV6-5|NA|NA|TRBJ2-1
CASSQVDSGSYNEQFF
TGTGCCAGCAGTCAGGTGGACTCGGGCTCCTACAATGAGCAGTTCTTC
>TRBV6-6|NA|NA|TRBJ1-6
CASSYSADAAYSPLHF
TGTGCCAGCAGTTACTCTGCGGATGCGGCCTACTCACCCCTCCACTTT
>TRBV28|NA|NA|TRBJ1-5
CASSSSGPQHF
TGTGCCAGCAGTTCGTCCGGGCCCCAGCATTTT
>TRBV27|many|TRBD1|TRBJ2-1
CASRDRYNEQFF
TGTGCCAGCAGGGACAGGTACAATGAGCAGTTCTTC
>TRBV7-2|NA|NA|TRBJ2-1
CASSRSGDTSLVQFF
TGTGCCAGCAGCCGCTCGGGGGACACGAGTTTGGTGCAGTTCTTC
>TRBV12-3/TRBV12-4|few|TRBD2|TRBJ2-1
CASIAGVPLGEQFF
TGTGCCAGCATTGCGGGGGTACCCCTTGGTGAGCAGTTCTTC
>TRBV6-2/TRBV6-3|NA|TRBD2|TRBJ2-7
CASSYLTSGGAYEQYF
TGTGCCAGCAGTTACCTCACTAGCGGGGGGGCGTACGAGCAGTACTTC
>TRBV20-1|NA|NA|TRBJ2-5
CLQEYQETQYF
TGCCTACAGGAGTACCAAGAGACCCAGTACTTC
>TRBV29-1|NA|NA|TRBJ1-2
CSAEVPGQGYGYTF
TGCAGCGCCGAAGTCCCGGGTCAGGGCTATGGCTACACCTTC
>TRBV18|NA|TRBD1|TRBJ1-2
CASSPGQGSNNYGYTF
TGTGCCAGCTCGCCGGGACAGGGATCCAATAACTATGGCTACACCTTC
>TRBV6-5|NA|TRBD1|TRBJ2-7
CASRGDRAYNEQYF
TGTGCCAGCAGGGGGGACAGGGCGTACAATGAGCAGTACTTC
>TRBV27|few|NA|TRBJ2-7
CASEKGYEQYF
TGTGCCAGTGAAAAGGGTTACGAGCAGTACTTC
>TRBV28|NA|TRBD1|TRBJ2-1
CASIKTQGAFMHEQFF
TGTGCCAGCATTAAAACTCAGGGGGCTTTCATGCATGAGCAGTTCTTC
>TRBV12-5|NA|TRBD1|TRBJ2-3
CASGSGTGGAGETDTQYF
TGTGCTAGTGGCTCCGGGACAGGGGGCGCTGGGGAAACAGATACGCAGTATTTT
>TRBV6-1|NA|NA|TRBJ1-6
CASGVGVGSPLHF
TGTGCCAGCGGAGTGGGGGTAGGATCACCCCTCCACTTT